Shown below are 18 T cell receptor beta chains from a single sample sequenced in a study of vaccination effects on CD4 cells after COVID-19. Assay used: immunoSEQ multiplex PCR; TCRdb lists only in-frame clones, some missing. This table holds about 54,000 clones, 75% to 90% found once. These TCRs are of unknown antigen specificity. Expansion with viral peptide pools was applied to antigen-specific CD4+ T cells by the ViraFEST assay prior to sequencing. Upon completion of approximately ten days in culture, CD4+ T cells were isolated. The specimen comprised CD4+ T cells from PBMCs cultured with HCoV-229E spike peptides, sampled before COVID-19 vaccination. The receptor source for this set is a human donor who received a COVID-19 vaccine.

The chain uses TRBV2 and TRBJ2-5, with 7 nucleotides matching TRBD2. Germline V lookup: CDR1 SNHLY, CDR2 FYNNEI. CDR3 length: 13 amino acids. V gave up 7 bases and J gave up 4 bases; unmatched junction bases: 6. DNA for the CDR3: TGTGCCAGCAACGTGCGGGGGATAGAGACCCAGTACTTC. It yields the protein CASNVRGIETQYF.

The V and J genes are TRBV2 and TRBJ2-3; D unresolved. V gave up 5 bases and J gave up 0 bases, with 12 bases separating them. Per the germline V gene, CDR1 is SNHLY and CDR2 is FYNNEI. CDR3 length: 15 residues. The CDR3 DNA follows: TGTGCCAGCAGTTCCAGATTATCTAGCACAGATACGCAGTATTTT. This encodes CASSSRLSSTDTQYF.

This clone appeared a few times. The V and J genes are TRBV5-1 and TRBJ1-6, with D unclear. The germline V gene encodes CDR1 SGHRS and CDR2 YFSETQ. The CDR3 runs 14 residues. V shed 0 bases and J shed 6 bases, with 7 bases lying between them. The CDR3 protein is CASSLGQVNSPLHF. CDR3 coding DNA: TGCGCCAGCAGCTTGGGTCAGGTTAATTCACCCCTCCACTTT.

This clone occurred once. The CDR3: CASSLVGYGYTF. The CDR3 DNA reads TGTGCCAGCAGTTTAGTCGGCTATGGCTACACCTTC. The chain carries TRBV12-3 or TRBV12-4 and TRBJ1-2; D remains unclear. Trimming left V 1 base short and J 4 bases short, with 4 bases between. The length of the CDR3 is 12 residues.

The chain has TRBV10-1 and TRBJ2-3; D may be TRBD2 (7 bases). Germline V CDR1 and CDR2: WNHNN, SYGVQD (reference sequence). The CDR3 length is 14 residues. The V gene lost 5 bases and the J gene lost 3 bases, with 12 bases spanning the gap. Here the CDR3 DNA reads TGCGCCAGCAGTAGGGGGGGTTCGACAGATACGCAGTATTTT. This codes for CASSRGGSTDTQYF.

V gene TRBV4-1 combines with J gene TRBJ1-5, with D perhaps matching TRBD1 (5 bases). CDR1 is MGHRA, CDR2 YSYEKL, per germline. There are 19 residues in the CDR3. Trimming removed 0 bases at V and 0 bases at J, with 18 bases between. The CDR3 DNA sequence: TGCGCCAGCAGCCAAGATTCGGTAGGTGGGGGATATAGCAATCAGCCCCAGCATTTT. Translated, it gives CASSQDSVGGGYSNQPQHF.

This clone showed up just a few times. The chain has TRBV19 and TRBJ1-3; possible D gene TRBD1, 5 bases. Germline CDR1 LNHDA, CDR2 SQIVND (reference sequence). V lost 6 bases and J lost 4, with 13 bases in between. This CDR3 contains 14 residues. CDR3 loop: CASRDGGTGNTIYF. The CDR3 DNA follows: TGTGCCAGTAGAGACGGGGGAACGGGAAACACCATATATTTT.

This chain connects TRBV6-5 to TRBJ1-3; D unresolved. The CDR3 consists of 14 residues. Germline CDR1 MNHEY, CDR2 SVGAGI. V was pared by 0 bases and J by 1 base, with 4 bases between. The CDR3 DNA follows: TGTGCCAGCAGTTACTCGGGTTCTGGAAACACCATATATTTT. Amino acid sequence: CASSYSGSGNTIYF.

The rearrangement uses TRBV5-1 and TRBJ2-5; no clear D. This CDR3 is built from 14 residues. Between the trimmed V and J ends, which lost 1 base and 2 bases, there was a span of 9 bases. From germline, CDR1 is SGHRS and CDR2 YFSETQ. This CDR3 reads CASSLFHSQETQYF. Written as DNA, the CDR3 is TGCGCCAGCAGCTTGTTTCACAGTCAAGAGACCCAGTACTTC.

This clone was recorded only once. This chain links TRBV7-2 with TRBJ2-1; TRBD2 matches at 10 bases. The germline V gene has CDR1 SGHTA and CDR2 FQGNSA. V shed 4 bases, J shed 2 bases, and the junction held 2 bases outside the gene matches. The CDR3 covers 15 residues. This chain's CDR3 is CASSYGLAAYNEQFF. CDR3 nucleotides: TGTGCCAGCAGCTACGGACTAGCGGCCTACAATGAGCAGTTCTTC.

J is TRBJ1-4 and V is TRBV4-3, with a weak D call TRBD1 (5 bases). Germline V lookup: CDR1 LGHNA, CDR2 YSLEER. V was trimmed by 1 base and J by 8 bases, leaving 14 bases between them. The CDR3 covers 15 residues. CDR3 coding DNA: TGCGCCAGCAGCCAAGGCACTGGGGCTGGGGAAAAACTGTTTTTT. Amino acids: CASSQGTGAGEKLFF.

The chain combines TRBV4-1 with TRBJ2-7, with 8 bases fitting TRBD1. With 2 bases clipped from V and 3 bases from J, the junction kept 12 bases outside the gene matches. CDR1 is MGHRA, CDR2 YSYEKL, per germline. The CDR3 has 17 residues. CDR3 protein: CASSQTPGQVKGYEQYV. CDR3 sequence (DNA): TGCGCCAGCAGCCAAACTCCGGGACAGGTAAAGGGCTACGAGCAGTACGTC.

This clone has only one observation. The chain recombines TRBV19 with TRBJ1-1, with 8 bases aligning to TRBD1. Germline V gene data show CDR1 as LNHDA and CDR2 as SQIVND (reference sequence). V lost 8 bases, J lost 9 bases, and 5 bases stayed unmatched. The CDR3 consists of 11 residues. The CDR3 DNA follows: TGTGCCAGTCGCGACAGGGGACAAGCTTTCTTT. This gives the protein CASRDRGQAFF.

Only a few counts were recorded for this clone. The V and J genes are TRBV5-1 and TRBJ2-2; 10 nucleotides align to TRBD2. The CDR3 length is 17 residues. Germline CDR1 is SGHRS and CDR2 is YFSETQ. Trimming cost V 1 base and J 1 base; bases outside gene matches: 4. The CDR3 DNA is TGCGCCAGCAGCTTGTCTACTAGCGGGGTGAACACCGGGGAGCTGTTTTTT. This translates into CASSLSTSGVNTGELFF.

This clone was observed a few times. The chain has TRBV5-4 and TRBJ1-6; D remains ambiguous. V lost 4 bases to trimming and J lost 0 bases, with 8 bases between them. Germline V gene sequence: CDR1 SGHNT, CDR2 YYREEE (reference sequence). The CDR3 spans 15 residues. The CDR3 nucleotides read TGTGCCAGCAGCCCCTCGGGCTCCTATAATTCACCCCTCCACTTT. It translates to CASSPSGSYNSPLHF.

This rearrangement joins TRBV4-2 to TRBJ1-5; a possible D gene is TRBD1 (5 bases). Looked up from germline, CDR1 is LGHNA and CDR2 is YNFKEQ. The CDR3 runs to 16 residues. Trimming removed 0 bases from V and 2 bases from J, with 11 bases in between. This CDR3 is CASSQDPGVGNQPQHF. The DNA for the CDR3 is TGTGCCAGCAGCCAAGATCCGGGGGTTGGCAATCAGCCCCAGCATTTT.

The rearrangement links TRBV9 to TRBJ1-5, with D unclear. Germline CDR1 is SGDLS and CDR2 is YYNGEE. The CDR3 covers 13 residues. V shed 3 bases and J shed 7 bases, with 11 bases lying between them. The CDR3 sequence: CASSADLTQPQHF. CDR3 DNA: TGTGCCAGCAGCGCCGACCTGACCCAGCCCCAGCATTTT.

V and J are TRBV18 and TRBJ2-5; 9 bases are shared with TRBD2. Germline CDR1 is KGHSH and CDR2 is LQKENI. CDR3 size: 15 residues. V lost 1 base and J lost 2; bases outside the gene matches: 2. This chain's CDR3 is CASSPLAGAQETQYF. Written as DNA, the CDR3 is TGTGCCAGCTCACCACTAGCGGGGGCACAAGAGACCCAGTACTTC.